This TCR beta chain was sequenced in a study of identical twins. Study observations and caveats: The degree of excess twin sharing was weaker in beta out-of-frame sequences.

Germline CDR1 and CDR2: DFQATT and SNEGSKA (reference sequence). CDR3 length: 14 residues. Trimming took off 3 bases at V and 2 bases at J, with 14 bases between the two ends. TCRdb re-called the 5' RACE reads with MiXCR, one entry per CDR3 protein. The sample has about 470,000 distinct CDR3 sequences, approximately 25% seen once. Comment on this clonotype: Antigen specificity is unknown.

The same data also contributed to another study, on T cells expressing NK-cell markers. Per that study: The study found these clonotypes also leading the CD3+CD56-NKG2C+ fraction in a few donors. Uncertainty persisted over the HCMV specificity of expanded NKG2C+ T cell clones.

What was sequenced was CD4+ T cells sorted from blood. The receptor's source is a young woman in good health. This chain connects TRBV20-1 to TRBJ2-7, with a tentative D call TRBD2 (6 bases). The CDR3: CSARYGSSPYEQYF. Written as DNA, the CDR3 is TGCAGTGCTAGGTACGGGAGCTCTCCCTACGAGCAGTACTTC.